A selection of T cell receptor beta chains follows, all from one sample in a study of beta chain features in type 1 diabetes. The assay was immunoSEQ multiplex PCR, and TCRdb's table has in-frame clones only and misses some. Among roughly 400,000 clones listed, about 14% were seen once. Sequenced: naive CD4+ T cells from blood. The source of these receptors is a woman in her late teens or twenties in good health. Both conserved end residues are part of each CDR3. A D gene is named only where the DNA matches it firmly. Some rows mark clone size as missing; the rest say once, few, many or name a class of expanded clone.

clone_size | j_call | v_call | d_call | cdr3_nt | cdr3_aa
NA | TRBJ2-7 | TRBV4-3 | TRBD2 | TGCGCCAGCAGCCAAGAAGCGGGAGTACGCGAGCAGTACTTC | CASSQEAGVREQYF
few | TRBJ2-7 | TRBV9 | TRBD2 | TGTGCCAGCAGCGTAGTTCCGGGAGGTCCATCCGAGCAGTACTTC | CASSVVPGGPSEQYF
few | TRBJ2-4 | TRBV20-1 | NA | TGCAGTGCTAGGGGGGGAAACATTCAGTACTTC | CSARGGNIQYF
NA | TRBJ2-1 | TRBV30 | NA | TGTGCCTGGAGTGAGACTGCAGGGGAGCAGTTCTTC | CAWSETAGEQFF
few | TRBJ2-6 | TRBV30 | NA | TGTGCCTGGATGGCAACAGGGCGGCCTGGGGCCAACGTCCTGACTTTC | CAWMATGRPGANVLTF
few | TRBJ2-1 | TRBV19 | TRBD2 | TGTGCCAGTAGGACTAGCGGGAGCTACAATGAGCAGTTCTTC | CASRTSGSYNEQFF
NA | TRBJ2-7 | TRBV18 | NA | TGTGCCAGCTCACTTCGGACAAGGAGCTCCTACGAGCAGTACTTC | CASSLRTRSSYEQYF
few | TRBJ2-5 | TRBV18 | NA | TGTGCCAGCTCACAGGGGGACCTACAGACCCAGTACTTC | CASSQGDLQTQYF
NA | TRBJ2-3 | TRBV30 | NA | TGTGCCTGGAATCCAGGGGCAGATACGCAGTATTTT | CAWNPGADTQYF
few | TRBJ2-3 | TRBV7-2 | NA | TGTGCCAGCAGCCCTCGGGATACGCAGTATTTT | CASSPRDTQYF
NA | TRBJ1-2 | TRBV19 | TRBD1 | TGTGCCAGTCTCGTGCGGGCAGGGGGCGGCTATGGCTACACCTTC | CASLVRAGGGYGYTF
once | TRBJ2-3 | TRBV6-5 | NA | TGTGCCAGCAGTTACTCTGGGCAGGGCGGCACAGATACGCAGTATTTT | CASSYSGQGGTDTQYF
few | TRBJ1-2 | TRBV9 | TRBD1 | TGTGCCAGCGCGTTATTTGACAGGGGCACACATGGCTACACCTTC | CASALFDRGTHGYTF